This TCR beta chain originates from a study of PD-1 blockade in classical Hodgkin lymphoma. Study-level results: The study found complete responders had baseline diversity similar to newly diagnosed patients.

Of note for this clone: Its antigen remains unidentified.

All patients experienced relapse after autologous stem cell transplantation, and brentuximab vedotin exposure was variable. The CDR3 length is 11 residues. The germline CDR1 and CDR2 sequences are KGHSH and LQKENI. V was shortened by 5 bases and J by 8 bases, with 7 bases between the two germline ends. Repertoires were generated with immunoSEQ multiplex PCR, while TCRdb's copy carries only in-frame clones and drops some. The sample has fewer than 30,000 clones, just under 80% seen once. The material was peripheral blood mononuclear cells (PBMCs), obtained before the second cycle of nivolumab. V gene TRBV18 combines with J gene TRBJ2-1, with a tentative D call TRBD2 (5 bases). The receptor was isolated from a human donor with classical Hodgkin lymphoma. The CDR3 loop is CASSTGYEQFF. In DNA form, the CDR3 reads TGTGCCAGCTCAACGGGATATGAGCAGTTCTTC.